The rows below give T cell receptor beta chains drawn from one sample of a study of cytomegalovirus exposure and HLA in healthy donors. Clones were read by immunoSEQ multiplex PCR, and TCRdb kept only the in-frame ones, dropping some. The repertoire holds 75,000 to 90,000 clones, with 70% to 75% as singletons. Sequencing was carried out using PBMCs. The receptors shown here come from a man in his 60s in good health and CMV-seronegative. CDR3s include the opening cysteine and the closing phenylalanine or tryptophan. A D gene is named only where the DNA matches it firmly. Size tells how often a clone was seen (once, few, many) or the class of an expanded clone, and some rows leave it out.

clone size	V gene	CDR3 length	D gene	J gene	CDR3 protein
.	TRBV30	13	.	TRBJ1-6	CAWADSYNSPLHF
.	TRBV14	15	TRBD1	TRBJ1-2	CASSHPDRPNYGYTF
.	TRBV2	13	TRBD1	TRBJ1-2	CASRRQGNYGYTF
.	TRBV4-1	15	TRBD1	TRBJ2-7	CASSQGEGRGYEQYF
.	TRBV2	18	.	TRBJ1-5	CASSKPDDRTYSNQPQHF
.	TRBV13	13	TRBD1	TRBJ2-1	CASSHRGLNEQFF
.	TRBV29-1	11	TRBD1	TRBJ1-2	CSVGDSVGYTF
.	TRBV5-6	14	TRBD2	TRBJ2-7	CASSRRGAGYEQYF
.	TRBV7-9	15	TRBD1	TRBJ1-6	CASSTRTGGNSPLHF
.	TRBV7-7	16	TRBD2	TRBJ2-3	CASSPGTSLQADTQYF
.	TRBV6-1	11	.	TRBJ2-7	CASSEYYEQYF
.	TRBV29-1	12	.	TRBJ1-2	CSVDPGNYGYTF
few	TRBV19	14	.	TRBJ1-1	CASSPPGWNTEAFF
once	TRBV7-7	20	.	TRBJ2-4	CASRVCRPEGSALAKNIQYF
.	TRBV19	15	TRBD2	TRBJ2-5	CASSRLAGGGETQYF
.	TRBV19	12	.	TRBJ1-1	CASSSREPEAFF
once	TRBV19	14	.	TRBJ2-7	CASSKGGPGDEQYF
.	TRBV2	16	TRBD1	TRBJ1-4	CASSDNSGTGLEKLFF
.	TRBV6-1	14	TRBD2	TRBJ2-7	CAVPREGTGPEQYF
.	TRBV18	14	TRBD1	TRBJ2-7	CASSRDSALWEQYF
medium-sized	TRBV27	12	.	TRBJ2-7	CASSPGPGGQYF
.	TRBV30	16	TRBD2	TRBJ2-7	CAWGRPRTSGGYEQYF
.	TRBV6-5	14	TRBD1	TRBJ2-1	CATGFGQGYNEQFF
.	TRBV4-1	13	.	TRBJ2-3	CASSQDPSVTQYF
.	TRBV5-1	15	.	TRBJ2-7	CASSLWTGSGIEQYF
.	TRBV9	15	.	TRBJ1-4	CASSAAGGGGEKLFF
.	TRBV5-1	14	TRBD1	TRBJ2-7	CASETGTGTYEQYF
once	TRBV5-1	13	.	TRBJ2-7	CASSLTDSHEQYF
.	TRBV4-1	19	TRBD1	TRBJ2-2	CASSQDPTKQGAETGELFF
.	TRBV10-2	13	.	TRBJ2-7	CASTRQASYEQYF
.	TRBV6-4	13	.	TRBJ1-4	CASSSEMNEKLFF
.	TRBV10-3	13	.	TRBJ2-2	CAISDLNTGELFF
.	TRBV5-1	16	.	TRBJ1-1	CASSPFGDHFNTEAFF
.	TRBV19	12	.	TRBJ1-1	CASTPGGAEAFF
few	TRBV13	13	.	TRBJ1-1	CASSRQRNTEAFF
.	TRBV6-5	15	TRBD2	TRBJ2-1	CASRISGAAYNEQFF
.	TRBV7-9	17	TRBD1	TRBJ1-2	CSSSSRGLGQGANGYTF
few	TRBV10-3	13	.	TRBJ2-7	CASKGRGGYEQYF
.	TRBV5-1	15	TRBD1	TRBJ1-2	CASSWGTASDYGYTF
.	TRBV5-6	15	TRBD2	TRBJ2-1	CASSVAGGSYNEQFF
.	TRBV5-1	15	.	TRBJ2-1	CASSLDLSGQNEQFF
.	TRBV19	14	.	TRBJ1-2	CASSPRATNYGYTF
.	TRBV9	15	TRBD1	TRBJ1-2	CASSVGDRVGYGYTF
many	TRBV6-1	13	TRBD2	TRBJ2-1	CASSSGVDNEQFF
few	TRBV5-5	13	.	TRBJ1-1	CASIIRGSTEAFF
.	TRBV21-1	14	.	TRBJ1-2	CASSKGGGTYGYTF
.	TRBV7-9	11	.	TRBJ2-7	CASSEAYEQYF
few	TRBV2	10	.	TRBJ1-2	CASARLVYTF
.	TRBV9	16	TRBD1	TRBJ1-1	CASSVDLGQGNTEAFF
once	TRBV27	18	TRBD2	TRBJ2-5	CASSQSLLAGGVQETQYF
.	TRBV2	14	.	TRBJ1-1	CASSRQSKNTEAFF